Given below is one T cell receptor (beta chain) in context. The CDR3 spans 18 residues. The record originates from a study of blood T cell repertoires in COVID-19. The repertoire was sequenced with immunoSEQ multiplex PCR; TCRdb's copy has only in-frame clones and lacks some. The sample lists some 290,000 clones, over 65% occurring once. This receptor was identified in a man between 60 and 70 years old who had recovered from COVID-19. The material sequenced was peripheral blood. The chain joins TRBV12-2 to TRBJ2-2; the listed D gene, TRBD1, was not tested against the DNA. TRBV12-2 is assigned pseudogene status. The CDR3 bases are TGTGCAAGCCTCACACGGGCCGGGACAGGGGTTGGGTCCGGGGAGCTGTTTTTT. This codes for CASLTRAGTGVGSGELFF.